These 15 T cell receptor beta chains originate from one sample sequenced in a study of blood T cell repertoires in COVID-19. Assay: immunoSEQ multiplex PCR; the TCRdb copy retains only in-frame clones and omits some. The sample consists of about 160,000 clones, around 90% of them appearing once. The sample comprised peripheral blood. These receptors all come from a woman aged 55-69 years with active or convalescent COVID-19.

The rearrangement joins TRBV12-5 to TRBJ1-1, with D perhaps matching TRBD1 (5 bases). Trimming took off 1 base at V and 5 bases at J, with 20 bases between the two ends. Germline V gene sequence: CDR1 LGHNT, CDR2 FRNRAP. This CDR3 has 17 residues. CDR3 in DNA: TGTGCTAGTGGTTTGGCTACGGGGGGTCTCGAGGGGACTGAAGCTTTCTTT. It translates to CASGLATGGLEGTEAFF.

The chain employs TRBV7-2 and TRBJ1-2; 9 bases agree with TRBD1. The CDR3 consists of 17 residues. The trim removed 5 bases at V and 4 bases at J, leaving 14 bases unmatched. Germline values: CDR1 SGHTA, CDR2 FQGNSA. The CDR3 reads CASSQGQGVPPTYGYTF. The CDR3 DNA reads TGTGCCAGCAGCCAGGGACAGGGTGTCCCGCCTACCTATGGCTACACCTTC.

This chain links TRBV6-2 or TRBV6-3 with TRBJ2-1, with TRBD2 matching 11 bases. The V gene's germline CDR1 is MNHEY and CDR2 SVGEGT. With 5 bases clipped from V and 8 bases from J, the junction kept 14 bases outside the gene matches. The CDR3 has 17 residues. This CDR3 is CASSGFWTSGPNDEQFF. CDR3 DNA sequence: TGTGCCAGCAGTGGTTTCTGGACTAGCGGGCCAAACGATGAGCAGTTCTTC.

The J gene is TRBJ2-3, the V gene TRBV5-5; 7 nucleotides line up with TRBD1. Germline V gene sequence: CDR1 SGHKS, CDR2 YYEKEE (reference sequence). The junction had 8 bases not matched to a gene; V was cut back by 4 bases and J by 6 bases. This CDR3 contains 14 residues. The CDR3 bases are TGTGCCAGCAGCAAGTCCACAGGGGACGATACGCAGTATTTT. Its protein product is CASSKSTGDDTQYF.

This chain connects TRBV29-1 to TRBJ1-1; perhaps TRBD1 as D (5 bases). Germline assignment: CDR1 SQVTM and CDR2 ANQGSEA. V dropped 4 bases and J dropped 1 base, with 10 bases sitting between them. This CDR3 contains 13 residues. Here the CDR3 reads CSVAGRENTEAFF. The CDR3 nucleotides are TGCAGCGTTGCAGGCAGGGAGAACACTGAAGCTTTCTTT.

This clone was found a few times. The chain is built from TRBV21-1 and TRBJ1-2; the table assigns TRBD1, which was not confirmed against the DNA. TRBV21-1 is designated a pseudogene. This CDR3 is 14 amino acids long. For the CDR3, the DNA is TGTGCCAGCAGCAAAACAGGGGAAGATTATGGCTACACCTTC. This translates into CASSKTGEDYGYTF.

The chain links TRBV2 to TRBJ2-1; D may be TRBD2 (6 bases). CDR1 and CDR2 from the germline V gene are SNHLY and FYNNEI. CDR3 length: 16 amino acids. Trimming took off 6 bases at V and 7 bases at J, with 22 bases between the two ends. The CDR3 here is CASRNPGVPLRNEQFF. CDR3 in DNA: TGTGCCAGCAGGAACCCGGGGGTGCCGCTACGTAATGAGCAGTTCTTC.

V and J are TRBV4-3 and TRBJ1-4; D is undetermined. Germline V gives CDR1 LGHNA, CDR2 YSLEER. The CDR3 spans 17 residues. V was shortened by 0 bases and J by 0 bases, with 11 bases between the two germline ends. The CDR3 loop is CASSQDYGFATNEKLFF. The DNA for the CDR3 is TGCGCCAGCAGCCAAGATTACGGTTTTGCAACTAATGAAAAACTGTTTTTT.

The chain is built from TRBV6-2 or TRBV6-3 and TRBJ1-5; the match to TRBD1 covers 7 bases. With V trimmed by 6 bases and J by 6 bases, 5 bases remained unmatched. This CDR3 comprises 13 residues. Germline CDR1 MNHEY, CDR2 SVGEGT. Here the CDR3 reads CASSDRAGQPQHF. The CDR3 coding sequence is TGTGCCAGCAGCGACAGGGCGGGTCAGCCCCAGCATTTT.

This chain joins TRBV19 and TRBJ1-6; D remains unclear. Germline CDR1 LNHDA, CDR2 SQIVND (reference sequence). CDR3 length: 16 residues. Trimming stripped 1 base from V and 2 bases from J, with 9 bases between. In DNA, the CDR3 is TGTGCCAGTAGTATAGTAGGAGTCACCTATAATTCACCCCTCCACTTT. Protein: CASSIVGVTYNSPLHF.

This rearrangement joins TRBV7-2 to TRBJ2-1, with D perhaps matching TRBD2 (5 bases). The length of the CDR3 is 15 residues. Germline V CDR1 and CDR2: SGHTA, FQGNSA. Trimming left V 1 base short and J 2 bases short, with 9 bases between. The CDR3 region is CASSLVDGTYNEQFF. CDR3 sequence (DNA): TGTGCCAGCAGCTTAGTCGACGGGACCTACAATGAGCAGTTCTTC.

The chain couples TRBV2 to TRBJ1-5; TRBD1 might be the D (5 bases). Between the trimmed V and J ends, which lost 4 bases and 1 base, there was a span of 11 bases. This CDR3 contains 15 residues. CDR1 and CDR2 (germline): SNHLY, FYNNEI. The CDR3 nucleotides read TGTGCCAGCAGTGTAGGCAGGGAAAGCAATCAGCCCCAGCATTTT. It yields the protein CASSVGRESNQPQHF.

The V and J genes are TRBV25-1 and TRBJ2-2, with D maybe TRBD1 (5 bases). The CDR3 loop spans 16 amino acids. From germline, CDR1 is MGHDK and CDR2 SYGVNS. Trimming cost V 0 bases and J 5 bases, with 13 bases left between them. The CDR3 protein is CASSEYMLGETGELFF. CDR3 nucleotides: TGTGCCAGCAGTGAATATATGCTAGGGGAAACCGGGGAGCTGTTTTTT.

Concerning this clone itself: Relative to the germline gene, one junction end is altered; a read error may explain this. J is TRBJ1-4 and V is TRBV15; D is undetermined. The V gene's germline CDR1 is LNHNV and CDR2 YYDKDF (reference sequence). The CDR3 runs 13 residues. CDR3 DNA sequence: TGTGCCACCAGCAGTGAACCCCGGGAAACTGGAACTTTT. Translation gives CATSSEPRETGTF.

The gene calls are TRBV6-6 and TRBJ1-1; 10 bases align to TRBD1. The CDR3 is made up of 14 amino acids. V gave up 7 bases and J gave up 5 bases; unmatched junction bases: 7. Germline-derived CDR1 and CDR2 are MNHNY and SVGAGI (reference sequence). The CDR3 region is CASTYGTGETEAFF. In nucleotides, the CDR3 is TGTGCCAGCACCTACGGGACAGGGGAAACTGAAGCTTTCTTT.